Reported below is one TCR beta chain. Antigen: not known. Looked up from germline, CDR1 is ENHRY and CDR2 is SYGVKD. The CDR3 runs to 14 residues. The V and J ends lost 3 bases and 5 bases, in that order; junction bases with no gene match: 3. The sample belongs to a study of shared clonotypes between healthy human individuals. Here immunoSEQ multiplex PCR was the method, and the copy in TCRdb shows in-frame clones only, minus some. The top ten hold about 1.4% of the sample, which has 950,000 to 1,300,000 clones, under 80% seen once. The study, taken as a whole, reports: When naive CD4 clonotypes were compared across a few donors, about 5% were shared.

The J gene is TRBJ2-1, the V gene TRBV10-3; the match to TRBD2 covers 8 bases. This TCR was recovered from a man younger than 30 in good health. The sequencing input was memory CD4+ T cells sorted from blood. Described subset: CD45RA-negative fraction. The CDR3 sequence: CAISEREGDNEQFF. In nucleotides, the CDR3 is TGTGCCATCAGTGAACGGGAGGGGGACAATGAGCAGTTCTTC.